This TCR beta chain was captured in a study of control samples from healthy donors and cancer patients (dated by TCRdb to between 2020 and 2021). The germline V gene gives CDR1 as SGDLS and CDR2 as YYNGEE. The cysteine opens and the phenylalanine closes a CDR3 of 14 amino acids. The sequence is cut down to CDR3 DNA, 42 bases in frame from base 1. Trimmed from V: 2 bases; trimmed from J: 4 bases; junction bases lacking a gene match: 3. Library preparation employed the immunoSEQ multiplex PCR assay. TCRdb stores this immuneACCESS table with in-frame sequences only. Part of the clones is absent; in the studies checked, under half of the shortfall reflects unresolved V genes, and no reason is known for the rest. The sample contains approximately 49,000 clones, 80% to 90% of them found a single time. Of the sample, approximately 2.6% is held by the ten largest clones. A note on this clone: This receptor's antigen is unknown. No much larger clone is present one base from it, and per-base qualities are unavailable.

The clonotype originates from a woman in her fifties or sixties with lung cancer. Sample: PBMCs. The rearrangement joined TRBV9 to TRBJ2-5, and TRBD2 matches 9 of the central bases. The nucleotide sequence is given as TGTGCCAGCAGCGTTAGCGGGGGAGGAGAGACCCAGTACTTC. This encodes CASSVSGGGETQYF.